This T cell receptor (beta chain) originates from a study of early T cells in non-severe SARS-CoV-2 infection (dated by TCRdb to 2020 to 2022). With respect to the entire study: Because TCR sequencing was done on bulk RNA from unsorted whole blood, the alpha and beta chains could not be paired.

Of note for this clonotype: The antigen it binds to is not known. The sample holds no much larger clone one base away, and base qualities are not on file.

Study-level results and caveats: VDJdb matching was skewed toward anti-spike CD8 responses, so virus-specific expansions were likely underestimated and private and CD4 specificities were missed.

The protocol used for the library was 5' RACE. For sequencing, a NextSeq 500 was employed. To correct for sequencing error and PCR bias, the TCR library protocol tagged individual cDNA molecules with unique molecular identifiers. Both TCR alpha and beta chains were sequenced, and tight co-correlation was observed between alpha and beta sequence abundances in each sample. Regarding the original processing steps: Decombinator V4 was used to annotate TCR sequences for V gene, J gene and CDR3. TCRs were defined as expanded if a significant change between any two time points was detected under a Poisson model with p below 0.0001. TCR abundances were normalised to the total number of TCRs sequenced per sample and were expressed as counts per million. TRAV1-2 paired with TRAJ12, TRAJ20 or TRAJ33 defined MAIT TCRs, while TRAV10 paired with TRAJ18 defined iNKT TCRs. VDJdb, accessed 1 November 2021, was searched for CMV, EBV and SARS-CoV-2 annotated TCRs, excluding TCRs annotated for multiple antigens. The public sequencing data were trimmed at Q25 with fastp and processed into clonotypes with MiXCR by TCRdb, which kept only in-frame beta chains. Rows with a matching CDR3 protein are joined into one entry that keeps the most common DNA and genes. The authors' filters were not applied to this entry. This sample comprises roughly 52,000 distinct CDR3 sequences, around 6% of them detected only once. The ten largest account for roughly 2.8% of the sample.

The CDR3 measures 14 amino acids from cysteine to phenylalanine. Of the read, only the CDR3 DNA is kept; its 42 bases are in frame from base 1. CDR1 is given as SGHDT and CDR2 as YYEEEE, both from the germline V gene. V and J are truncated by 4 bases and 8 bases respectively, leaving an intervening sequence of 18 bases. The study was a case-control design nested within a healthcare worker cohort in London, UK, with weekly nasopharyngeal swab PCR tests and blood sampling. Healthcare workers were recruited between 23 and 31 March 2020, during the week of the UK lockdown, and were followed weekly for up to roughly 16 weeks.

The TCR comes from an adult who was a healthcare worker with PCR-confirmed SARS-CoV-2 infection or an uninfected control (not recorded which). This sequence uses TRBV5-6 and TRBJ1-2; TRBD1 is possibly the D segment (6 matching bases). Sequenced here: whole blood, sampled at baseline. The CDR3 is CASSNRHRAGGYTF. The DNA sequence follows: TGTGCCAGCAGCAACCGGCACAGGGCTGGAGGCTACACCTTC.